Shown below are 22 T cell receptor beta chains from a single sample sequenced in a study of blood T cell repertoires in COVID-19. Measured with immunoSEQ multiplex PCR; TCRdb has only the in-frame clones, and not every one. The sample holds 200,000 to 300,000 clones, 65% to 90% seen once. Input material: peripheral blood. These receptors all come from a woman in her 70s with acute or convalescent COVID-19.

This clone was counted a single time. The chain has TRBV24-1 and TRBJ1-5, with TRBD1 identical over 7 bases. There are 14 residues in the CDR3. CDR1 and CDR2 from the germline V gene are KGHDR and SFDVKD. With 4 bases clipped from V and 5 bases from J, the junction kept 4 bases outside the gene matches. The CDR3 DNA sequence: TGTGCCACCAGTGAACCAGGGGGAGATCAGCCCCAGCATTTT. Protein product: CATSEPGGDQPQHF.

The chain couples TRBV10-2 to TRBJ2-2; 9 nucleotides align to TRBD2. The CDR3 has 16 amino acids. Trimming took 0 bases from V and 6 from J; bases not matched to a gene: 5. Germline V lookup: CDR1 WSHSY, CDR2 SAAADI. The CDR3 is CASSESGGGAPGELFF. Written as DNA, the CDR3 is TGCGCCAGCAGTGAGTCTGGCGGGGGGGCCCCCGGGGAGCTGTTTTTT.

The chain couples TRBV6-5 to TRBJ2-7; 8 bases align to TRBD1. The CDR3 is 12 amino acids. The junction had 1 base not matched to a gene; V was cut back by 5 bases and J by 4 bases. Germline V gene sequence: CDR1 MNHEY, CDR2 SVGAGI. CDR3 sequence: CASSHRGYEQYF. The CDR3 DNA reads as TGTGCCAGCAGTCACAGGGGGTACGAGCAGTACTTC.

The chain carries TRBV21-1 and TRBJ1-2. TRBV21-1 corresponds to a pseudogene. The CDR3 totals 17 residues. The CDR3 reads CASTKGGGRPANYGYTF. The CDR3 bases are TGTGCCAGCACCAAAGGGGGGGGGCGTCCGGCTAACTATGGCTACACCTTC.

This chain links TRBV9 with TRBJ2-1, with 9 bases identical to TRBD2. CDR1 is SGDLS, CDR2 YYNGEE, per germline. CDR3 length: 17 amino acids. Unmatched junction bases numbered 6, after V lost 1 base and J lost 1 base. In DNA, the CDR3 is TGTGCCAGCAGCGTAAGGAGCGGGGGGATTTCCTACAATGAGCAGTTCTTC. This translates into CASSVRSGGISYNEQFF.

This clone was counted many times. CDR3: CASSFPGGEQYF. For the CDR3, the DNA is TGTGCCAGCAGTTTCCCGGGGGGCGAGCAGTACTTC. The V and J genes are TRBV6-5 and TRBJ2-7; TRBD2 matches at 7 bases. The germline V gene has CDR1 MNHEY and CDR2 SVGAGI. Trimming cost V 4 bases and J 6 bases; bases outside gene matches: 3. The CDR3 runs 12 residues.

CDR3 sequence (DNA): TGTGCCAGCAGCCGACAGGGGACAGATACGCAGTATTTT. As protein: CASSRQGTDTQYF. This sequence joins TRBV4-2 and TRBJ2-3; the match to TRBD1 covers 8 bases. Trimming at V came to 4 bases and at J to 3 bases, leaving 0 bases not matched to a gene. The germline V gene encodes CDR1 LGHNA and CDR2 YNFKEQ. This CDR3 has 13 amino acids.

CDR3 region: CASSPDWGLSSYNEQFF. The CDR3 coding sequence is TGTGCCAGCAGCCCGGACTGGGGACTCAGCTCCTACAATGAGCAGTTCTTC. This sequence joins TRBV7-2 and TRBJ2-1, with D maybe TRBD2 (6 bases). The germline V gene encodes CDR1 SGHTA and CDR2 FQGNSA. Between the trimmed V and J ends, which lost 5 bases and 0 bases, there was a span of 17 bases. The CDR3 is 17 amino acids.

The chain links TRBV7-2 to TRBJ1-3, with a weak D call TRBD1 (6 bases). The CDR3 is 14 residues long. Trimming took off 1 base at V and 7 bases at J, with 11 bases between the two ends. The germline V gene encodes CDR1 SGHTA and CDR2 FQGNSA. The CDR3 is CASSLDPRGNTIYF. The CDR3 nucleotides read TGTGCCAGCAGCTTAGACCCCAGGGGTAACACCATATATTTT.

V usage is TRBV9 and J usage is TRBJ1-3, with D perhaps TRBD1 (5 bases). Germline CDR1 and CDR2: SGDLS and YYNGEE. V lost 4 bases to trimming and J lost 1 base, with 12 bases between them. The CDR3 sequence is 15 residues long. The DNA for the CDR3 is TGTGCCAGCAGCCCCGGACACTCTTCTGGAAACACCATATATTTT. The encoded protein is CASSPGHSSGNTIYF.

This CDR3 reads CASSLPRAQGNTEAFF. Written as DNA, the CDR3 is TGTGCCAGCAGTTTGCCGAGAGCACAGGGTAACACTGAAGCTTTCTTT. V is TRBV28 and J is TRBJ1-1; D might be TRBD1 (6 bases). The CDR3 is made up of 16 amino acids. Germline V gives CDR1 MDHEN, CDR2 SYDVKM. Trimming left V 3 bases short and J 2 bases short, with 16 bases between. The full variable domain, completed using reference TRBV28 and TRBJ1-1, is DVKVTQSSRYLVKRTGEKVFLECVQDMDHENMFWYRQDPGLGLRLIYFSYDVKMKEKGDIPEGYSVSREKKERFSLILESASTNQTSMYLCASSLPRAQGNTEAFFGQGTRLTVV.

The chain has TRBV11-2 and TRBJ1-2; D is unclear. Germline V gene lookup returns CDR1 SGHAT and CDR2 FQNNGV. V lost 2 bases, J lost 4 bases, and 8 bases lay in between. This CDR3 has 13 amino acids. The CDR3 bases are TGTGCCAGCAGCTTAACGGGTCTCTATGGCTACACCTTC. Protein sequence: CASSLTGLYGYTF.

In this sample, this clone turned up a few times. The V gene is TRBV5-1, the J gene TRBJ2-2; D not certain. CDR1 is SGHRS, CDR2 YFSETQ, per germline. This CDR3 has 14 amino acids. Trimming cost V 0 bases and J 3 bases, with 6 bases left between them. As DNA, the CDR3 is TGCGCCAGCAGCTTGGCCGCAGACACCGGGGAGCTGTTTTTT. Amino acids: CASSLAADTGELFF.

The gene calls are TRBV5-1 and TRBJ2-7; TRBD1 might be the D (6 bases). Germline-derived CDR1 and CDR2 are SGHRS and YFSETQ. The V gene lost 2 bases and the J gene lost 3 bases, with 9 bases spanning the gap. The CDR3 covers 13 residues. CDR3 loop: CASSFGQFYEQYF. The CDR3 nucleotides are TGCGCCAGCAGCTTCGGACAGTTCTACGAGCAGTACTTC.

CDR3 sequence reads: CASSQTGTTKAFF. For the CDR3, the DNA is TGTGCCAGCAGCCAAACCGGGACAACCAAAGCTTTCTTT. This chain links TRBV3-1 (or the pseudogene TRBV3-2) with TRBJ1-1, with D possibly TRBD1 on 6 matching bases. Germline CDR1 and CDR2: LGHDT and YNNKEL (reference sequence). Trimming shortened V by 2 bases and J by 9 bases, and 13 bases separated the two germline ends. The CDR3 has 13 amino acids.

This chain connects TRBV9 to TRBJ2-7, with 10 nucleotides matching TRBD1. Unmatched junction bases numbered 8, after V lost 0 bases and J lost 5 bases. This CDR3 is built from 16 residues. Germline-derived CDR1 and CDR2 are SGDLS and YYNGEE. The CDR3 region has the DNA TGTGCCAGCAGCGTAGGGCCGGGACAGGGGATCAACGAGCAGTACTTC. Residues: CASSVGPGQGINEQYF.

The genes are TRBV6-6 and TRBJ2-5, with 7 bases identical to TRBD1. Unmatched junction bases numbered 9, after V lost 3 bases and J lost 5 bases. The CDR3 loop spans 15 amino acids. The germline V gene encodes CDR1 MNHNY and CDR2 SVGAGI (reference sequence). The DNA for the CDR3 is TGTGCCAGCAGTTATTCTCGGACAGGACCGGAGACCCAGTACTTC. Encoded protein: CASSYSRTGPETQYF.

The V gene is TRBV5-4, the J gene TRBJ2-2; TRBD2 agrees at 8 bases. Germline V gene data show CDR1 as SGHNT and CDR2 as YYREEE (reference sequence). Germline trimming cut 1 base from V and 0 bases from J; bases unmatched to any gene: 5. The CDR3 length is 17 residues. The DNA of the CDR3 is TGTGCCAGCAGCTTGTCAATAGCGGGAACGAACACCGGGGAGCTGTTTTTT. Protein sequence: CASSLSIAGTNTGELFF.

This clone was detected a few times. As DNA, the CDR3 is TGTGCCAGCAGTAACAGGGGATCTGGAAACACCATATATTTT. Residues: CASSNRGSGNTIYF. This chain uses TRBV2 with TRBJ1-3; 7 bases match TRBD1. J lost 1 base, V lost 5 bases, and 2 bases had no gene match. Germline CDR1 is SNHLY and CDR2 is FYNNEI. This CDR3 has 14 amino acids. Based on the CDR3 plus reference TRBV2 and TRBJ1-3, the full variable domain is EPEVTQTPSHQVTQMGQEVILRCVPISNHLYFYWYRQILGQKVEFLVSFYNNEISEKSEIFDDQFSVERPDGSNFTLKIRSTKLEDSAMYFCASSNRGSGNTIYFGEGSWLTVV.

The chain joins TRBV5-4 to TRBJ2-1; 13 bases fit TRBD2. The junction had 6 bases not matched to a gene; V was cut back by 4 bases and J by 11 bases. CDR3 length equals 14 residues. Germline CDR1 is SGHNT and CDR2 is YYREEE (reference sequence). The CDR3 region is CASSIGTSGEKQFF. The CDR3 DNA sequence: TGTGCCAGCAGCATCGGGACTAGCGGGGAGAAGCAGTTCTTC.

The V call is TRBV5-1, the J call TRBJ2-2; D call uncertain. CDR1 is SGHRS and CDR2 is YFSETQ in the germline V gene. The CDR3 has 13 residues. V lost 2 bases and J lost 5, with 7 bases in between. The CDR3 bases are TGCGCCAGCAGCTTAAGCAGGACCGGGGAGCTGTTTTTT. Residues: CASSLSRTGELFF.

The chain combines TRBV29-1 with TRBJ2-5; 7 bases are a match to TRBD1. J lost 1 base, V lost 6 bases, and 2 bases had no gene match. This CDR3 region has 12 residues. Germline V gene lookup returns CDR1 SQVTM and CDR2 ANQGSEA. The CDR3 sequence is CSVGQAQETQYF. As DNA, the CDR3 is TGCAGCGTCGGACAGGCCCAAGAGACCCAGTACTTC.